Listed here is a single T cell receptor beta chain. CDR3 length: 15 amino acids. Between the trimmed V and J ends, which lost 2 bases and 8 bases, there was a span of 15 bases. From germline, CDR1 is MNHEY and CDR2 SVGAGI. This entry belongs to a study of blood T cell repertoires in COVID-19. About the study: Acute and convalescent COVID-19 specimens originated in the United States, Italy and Spain. The analysed material was cDNA or gDNA that came from T cells, B-cell-depleted T cells, or PBMCs.

Per the original methods: Researchers report that nucleated cell counts were estimated from reference gene primer amplification. Produced via immunoSEQ multiplex PCR; TCRdb's table is partial and in-frame only. V and J calls and clone size are those listed in that table; D and trimming were worked out from the DNA. The table has fewer than 250,000 clones, about 88% seen once. The sequence derives from a man between 65 and 79 years old with acute or convalescent COVID-19. The specimen sequenced was peripheral blood. The chain couples TRBV6-5 to TRBJ2-2, with D tentatively TRBD2 (5 bases). The CDR3: CASSYAASSGGELFF. The DNA of the CDR3 is TGTGCCAGCAGTTACGCGGCTAGCAGCGGAGGGGAGCTGTTTTTT.